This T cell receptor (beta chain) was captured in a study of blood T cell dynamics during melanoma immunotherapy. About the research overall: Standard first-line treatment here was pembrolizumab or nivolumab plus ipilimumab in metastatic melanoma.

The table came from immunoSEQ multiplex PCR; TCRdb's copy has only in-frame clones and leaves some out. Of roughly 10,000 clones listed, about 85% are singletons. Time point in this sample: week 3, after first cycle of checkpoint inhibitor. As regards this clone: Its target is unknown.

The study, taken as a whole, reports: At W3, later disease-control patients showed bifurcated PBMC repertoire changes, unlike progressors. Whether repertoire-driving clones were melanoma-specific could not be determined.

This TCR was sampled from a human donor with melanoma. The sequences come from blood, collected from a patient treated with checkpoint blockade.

The CDR3 region has the DNA TGTGCCACCAGCGTGGTTAGTTATAATTCACCCCTCCACTTT. It yields the protein CATSVVSYNSPLHF. This chain joins TRBV15 and TRBJ1-6; D is unclear. Trimming removed 5 bases at V and 4 bases at J, with 9 bases between. The CDR3 has 14 residues. Germline CDR1 LNHNV, CDR2 YYDKDF (reference sequence).